The 14 T cell receptor beta chains in this list originate from one sample, sequenced in a study of T-cell memory formation after mild COVID-19 (dated by TCRdb to the early 2020s). Libraries were built with 5' RACE. TCRdb shows the sequencer as Illumina NovaSeq 6000. TCRdb reprocessing: public reads trimmed at Q25 with fastp, clones called with MiXCR, in-frame beta chains kept. Each record represents a unique CDR3 protein, reported with the most common genes and DNA among its rows. This sample gives a few hundred thousand distinct CDR3 sequences in total; just under 20% of them show up just once. 20% to 25% of the sample lies in the top ten. Material: PBMCs or a T cell subset sorted from them (not recorded which). The receptors shown here come from a man between 18 and 35 years old who had mild COVID-19 (a few samples of this study predate the infection). The sample titles of this study are shuffled in the database, so cell type and time point are left out; the donor was told from shared clones.

This clonotype occurred a few times. The gene calls are TRBV12-3 or TRBV12-4 and TRBJ1-1; a possible D gene is TRBD1 (5 bases). The ends were cut back, 5 bases at V and 4 bases at J, with 14 bases in the middle. CDR3 size: 14 residues. The CDR3 here is CASSLRGRGTEAFF. Here the CDR3 DNA reads TGTGCCAGCAGTCTCAGAGGGAGGGGCACTGAAGCTTTCTTT.

This clonotype was seen a few times. This chain connects TRBV7-2 to TRBJ2-1; weak D call: TRBD1 (6 bases). The CDR3 has 16 residues. Per the germline V gene, CDR1 is SGHTA and CDR2 is FQGNSA. The V gene lost 1 base and the J gene lost 0 bases, with 10 bases spanning the gap. In DNA form, the CDR3 reads TGTGCCAGCAGCTTAGGGCAGGGGAGCTCCTACAATGAGCAGTTCTTC. Protein sequence: CASSLGQGSSYNEQFF. Combining the CDR3 with reference TRBV7-2 and TRBJ2-1 gives the whole variable domain GAGVSQSPSNKVTEKGKDVELRCDPISGHTALYWYRQSLGQGLEFLIYFQGNSAPDKSGLPSDRFSAERTGGSVSTLTIQRTQQEDSAVYLCASSLGQGSSYNEQFFGPGTRLTVL.

DNA for the CDR3: TGTGCCAGCAGCTTAGCTCTATCAGAGACCCAGTACTTC. Its translation is CASSLALSETQYF. The chain employs TRBV7-2 and TRBJ2-5; D not resolved. Germline values: CDR1 SGHTA, CDR2 FQGNSA. This CDR3 has 13 residues. V shed 0 bases and J shed 4 bases, with 6 bases lying between them.

The V call is TRBV11-2, the J call TRBJ2-1; D remains ambiguous. Germline loops: CDR1 SGHAT, CDR2 FQNNGV. The V gene lost 1 base and the J gene lost 5 bases, with 12 bases spanning the gap. The CDR3 is 15 residues long. The CDR3: CASSLGAPKNNEQFF. The CDR3 DNA follows: TGTGCCAGCAGCTTAGGGGCACCGAAAAACAATGAGCAGTTCTTC.

The chain is built from TRBV7-3 and TRBJ2-1; D could derive from TRBD1 or TRBD2 (5 bases each). Trimming cost V 5 bases and J 7 bases, with 21 bases left between them. CDR3 size: 16 residues. CDR1 SGHTA and CDR2 FQGTGA come from the germline V gene. DNA for the CDR3: TGTGCCAGCAGCGAACCCGGGACCTACAATTTAAATGAGCAGTTCTTC. It yields the protein CASSEPGTYNLNEQFF.

This clonotype has a handful of counts. The rearrangement links TRBV5-1 to TRBJ2-5; 10 bases line up with TRBD2. This CDR3 region has 14 residues. Trimming at V came to 0 bases and at J to 7 bases, leaving 3 bases not matched to a gene. Germline V CDR1 and CDR2: SGHRS, YFSETQ. The CDR3 sequence: CASSLAASGGTQYF. Here the CDR3 DNA reads TGCGCCAGCAGCTTGGCGGCTAGCGGGGGGACCCAGTACTTC.

The chain links TRBV5-1 to TRBJ2-7, with D perhaps matching TRBD1 (7 bases). Germline V CDR1 and CDR2: SGHRS, YFSETQ. The V end lost 3 bases, the J end lost 5 bases, and 15 bases lay between the germline ends. The CDR3 totals 14 residues. CDR3 DNA: TGCGCCAGCAGCTCGGGACAGCCGGGGGACGAGCAGTACTTC. Its protein is CASSSGQPGDEQYF.

This clonotype came up a few times. J is TRBJ2-2 and V is TRBV29-1; D ambiguous. This CDR3 comprises 12 residues. Germline CDR1 SQVTM, CDR2 ANQGSEA. V lost 4 bases to trimming and J lost 2 bases, with 5 bases between them. Written as DNA, the CDR3 is TGCAGCGTTGGCAGCAACACCGGGGAGCTGTTTTTT. It encodes CSVGSNTGELFF.

The CDR3 DNA reads TGCAGTGTACCGGGGAGGGGGGAGATGTTTTTT. It yields the protein CSVPGRGEMFF. The V call is TRBV20-1, the J call TRBJ1-4; TRBD1 is a possible D gene (6 bases). Germline loops: CDR1 DFQATT, CDR2 SNEGSKA (reference sequence). The CDR3 is made up of 11 amino acids. Trimming cost V 7 bases and J 15 bases, with 18 bases left between them.

This clonotype appeared a few times. The CDR3 DNA is TGTGCCAGCAGTCCTGGTATATCAGGAAACACCATATATTTT. As protein: CASSPGISGNTIYF. This chain connects TRBV27 to TRBJ1-3; D gene uncertain. CDR1 is MNHEY, CDR2 SMNVEV, per germline (reference sequence). Trimming shortened V by 5 bases and J by 4 bases, and 12 bases separated the two germline ends. The CDR3 is 14 amino acids.

The gene calls are TRBV7-2 and TRBJ2-2, with D unclear. The V and J ends lost 1 base and 0 bases respectively, with 9 bases between them. Germline CDR1 SGHTA, CDR2 FQGNSA. The CDR3 length is 16 residues. The CDR3 nucleotides are TGTGCCAGCAGCTTAGTTCCGGATGCGAACACCGGGGAGCTGTTTTTT. Protein: CASSLVPDANTGELFF. The full variable domain, with the rest looked up from reference TRBV7-2 and TRBJ2-2, is GAGVSQSPSNKVTEKGKDVELRCDPISGHTALYWYRQSLGQGLEFLIYFQGNSAPDKSGLPSDRFSAERTGGSVSTLTIQRTQQEDSAVYLCASSLVPDANTGELFFGEGSRLTVL.

CDR3 bases: TGCGCCAGCAGCCTGACGGCGGTAAGAGGATCAAATTCACCCCTCCACTTT. Translated, it gives CASSLTAVRGSNSPLHF. The chain employs TRBV5-1 and TRBJ1-6, with no clear D. V shed 4 bases and J shed 7 bases, with 21 bases lying between them. The CDR3 contains 17 residues. From germline, CDR1 is SGHRS and CDR2 YFSETQ.

This clonotype was seen a few times. The gene calls are TRBV4-1 and TRBJ1-2; perhaps TRBD1 as D (5 bases). The CDR3 is made up of 16 amino acids. Deletions cut 4 bases from V and 7 bases from J, with 22 bases between. The germline V gene has CDR1 MGHRA and CDR2 YSYEKL. CDR3 region: CASSPVPGLQPGGYTF. CDR3 in DNA: TGCGCCAGCAGCCCAGTACCGGGGCTTCAACCGGGTGGCTACACCTTC.

The chain combines TRBV27 with TRBJ1-1; the D gene is possibly TRBD1 (6 bases). Trimming took off 1 base at V and 1 base at J, with 10 bases between the two ends. The CDR3 length is 15 residues. Germline CDR1 is MNHEY and CDR2 is SMNVEV (reference sequence). The CDR3 loop is CASSLLRGANTEAFF. The DNA for the CDR3 is TGTGCCAGCAGTTTATTGCGGGGGGCGAACACTGAAGCTTTCTTT.